This TCR beta chain is drawn from a study of metastatic and nonmetastatic thyroid tumors. As for the study in general: Both malignant and benign thyroid patients supplied peripheral blood and tumor or nodule tissue samples, across which the repertoires of these patients were then compared. Whole-study findings and limits: Malignant thyroid tumors reportedly had TCR beta diversity that was significantly higher than in benign nodules, in blood and tumor.

Points on this clone: The antigen is not known.

Original handling: It was from CDR3 differences across clinicopathological groups that a distant-metastasis classifier for papillary thyroid cancer was built. TCRdb re-called clones via MiXCR from the PCR reads. TCRdb assigned the V and J calls; the authors' analysis was not used. The sample carries under 15,000 clones, roughly 30% recorded once. Trimming removed 4 bases from V and 1 base from J, with 15 bases in between. Germline lookup yields CDR1 SGDLS and CDR2 YYNGEE. CDR3 length equals 16 residues. All patients were treatment-naive before thyroid surgery. V usage is TRBV9 and J usage is TRBJ1-5; no reliable D call. The receptor's source is a female donor with papillary thyroid cancer or a benign thyroid nodule (not recorded which). Some clones in this sample may be carry-over from other donors' samples. Sequencing was carried out using tumor tissue. The chain's CDR3 is CASSPAGAGSNQPQHF. As DNA, the CDR3 is TGTGCCAGCAGCCCGGCGGGTGCGGGAAGCAATCAGCCCCAGCATTTT.